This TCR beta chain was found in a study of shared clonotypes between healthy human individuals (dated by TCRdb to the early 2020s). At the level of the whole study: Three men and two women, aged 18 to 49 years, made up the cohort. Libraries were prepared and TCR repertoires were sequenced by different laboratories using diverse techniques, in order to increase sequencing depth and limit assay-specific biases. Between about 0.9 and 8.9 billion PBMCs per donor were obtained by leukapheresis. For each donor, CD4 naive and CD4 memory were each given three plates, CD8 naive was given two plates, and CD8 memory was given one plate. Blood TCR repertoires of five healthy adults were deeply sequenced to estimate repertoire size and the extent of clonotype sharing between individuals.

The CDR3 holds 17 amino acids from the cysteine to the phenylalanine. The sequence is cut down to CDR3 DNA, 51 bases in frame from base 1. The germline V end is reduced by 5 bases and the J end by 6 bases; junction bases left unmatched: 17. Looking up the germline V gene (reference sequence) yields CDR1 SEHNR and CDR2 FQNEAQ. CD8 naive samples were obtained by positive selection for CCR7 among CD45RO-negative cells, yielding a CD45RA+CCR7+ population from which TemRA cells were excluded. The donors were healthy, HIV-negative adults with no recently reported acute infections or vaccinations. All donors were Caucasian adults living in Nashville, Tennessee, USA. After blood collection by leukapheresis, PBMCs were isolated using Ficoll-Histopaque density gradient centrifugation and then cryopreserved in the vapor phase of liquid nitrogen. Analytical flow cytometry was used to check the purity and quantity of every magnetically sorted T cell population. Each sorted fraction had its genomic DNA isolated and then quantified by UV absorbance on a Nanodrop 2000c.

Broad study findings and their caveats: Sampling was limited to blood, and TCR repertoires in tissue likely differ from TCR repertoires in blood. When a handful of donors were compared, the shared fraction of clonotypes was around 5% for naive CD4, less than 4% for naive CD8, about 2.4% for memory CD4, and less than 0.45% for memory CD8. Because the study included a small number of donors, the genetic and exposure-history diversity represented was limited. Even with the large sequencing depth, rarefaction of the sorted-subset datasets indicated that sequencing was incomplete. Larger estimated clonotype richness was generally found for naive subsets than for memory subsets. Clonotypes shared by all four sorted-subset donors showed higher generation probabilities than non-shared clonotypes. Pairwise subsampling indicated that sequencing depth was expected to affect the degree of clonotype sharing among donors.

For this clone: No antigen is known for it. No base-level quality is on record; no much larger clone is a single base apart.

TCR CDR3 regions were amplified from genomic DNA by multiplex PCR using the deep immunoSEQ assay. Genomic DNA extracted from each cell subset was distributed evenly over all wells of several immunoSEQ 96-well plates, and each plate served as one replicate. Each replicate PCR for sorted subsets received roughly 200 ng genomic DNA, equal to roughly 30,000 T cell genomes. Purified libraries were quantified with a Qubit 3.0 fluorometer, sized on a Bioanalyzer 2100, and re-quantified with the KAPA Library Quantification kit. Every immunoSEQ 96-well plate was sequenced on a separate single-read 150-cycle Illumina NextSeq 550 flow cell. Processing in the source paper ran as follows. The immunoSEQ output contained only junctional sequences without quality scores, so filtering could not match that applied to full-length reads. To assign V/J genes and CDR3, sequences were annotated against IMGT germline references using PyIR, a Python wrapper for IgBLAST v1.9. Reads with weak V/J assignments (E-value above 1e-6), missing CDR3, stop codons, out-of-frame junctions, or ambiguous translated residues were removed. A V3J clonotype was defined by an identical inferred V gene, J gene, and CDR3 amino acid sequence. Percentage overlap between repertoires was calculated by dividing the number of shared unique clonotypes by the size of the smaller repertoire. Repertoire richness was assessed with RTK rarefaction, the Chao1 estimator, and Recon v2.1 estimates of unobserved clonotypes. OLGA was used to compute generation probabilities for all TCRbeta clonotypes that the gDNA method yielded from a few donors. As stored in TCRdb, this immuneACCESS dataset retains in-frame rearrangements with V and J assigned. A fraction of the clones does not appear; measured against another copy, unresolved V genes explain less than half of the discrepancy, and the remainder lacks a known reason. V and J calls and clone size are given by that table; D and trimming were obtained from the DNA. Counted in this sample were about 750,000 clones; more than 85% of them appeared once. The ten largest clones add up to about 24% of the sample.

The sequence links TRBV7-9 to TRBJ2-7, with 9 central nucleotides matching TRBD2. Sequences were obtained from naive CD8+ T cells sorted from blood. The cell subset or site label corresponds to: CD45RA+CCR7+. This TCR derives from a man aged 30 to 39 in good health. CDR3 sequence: CASSMPTGGTSTSEQYF. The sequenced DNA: TGTGCCAGCAGCATGCCGACCGGGGGGACTAGCACATCCGAGCAGTACTTC.